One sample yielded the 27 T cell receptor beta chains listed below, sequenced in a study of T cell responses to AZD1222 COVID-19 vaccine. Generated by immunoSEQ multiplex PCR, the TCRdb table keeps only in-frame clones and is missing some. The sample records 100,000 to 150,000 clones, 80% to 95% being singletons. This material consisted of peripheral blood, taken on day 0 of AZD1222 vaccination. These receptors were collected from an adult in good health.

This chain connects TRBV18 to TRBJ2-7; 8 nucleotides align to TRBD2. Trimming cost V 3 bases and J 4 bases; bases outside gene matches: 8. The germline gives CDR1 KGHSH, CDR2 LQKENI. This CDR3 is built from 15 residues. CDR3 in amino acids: CASSPPLADSYEQYF. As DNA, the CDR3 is TGTGCCAGCTCACCTCCACTAGCGGACTCTTACGAGCAGTACTTC.

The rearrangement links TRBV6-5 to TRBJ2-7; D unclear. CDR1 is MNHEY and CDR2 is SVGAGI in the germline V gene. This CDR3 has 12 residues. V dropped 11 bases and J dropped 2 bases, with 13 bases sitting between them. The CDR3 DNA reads TGTGCCGCCCTTAGTCCAGCCTACGAGCAGTACTTC. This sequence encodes CAALSPAYEQYF.

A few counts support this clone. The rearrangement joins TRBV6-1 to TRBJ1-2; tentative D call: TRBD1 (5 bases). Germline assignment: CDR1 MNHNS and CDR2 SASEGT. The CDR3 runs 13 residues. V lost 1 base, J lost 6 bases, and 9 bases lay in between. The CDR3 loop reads CASSEDRQNGYTF. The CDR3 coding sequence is TGTGCCAGCAGTGAAGACCGACAGAATGGCTACACCTTC.

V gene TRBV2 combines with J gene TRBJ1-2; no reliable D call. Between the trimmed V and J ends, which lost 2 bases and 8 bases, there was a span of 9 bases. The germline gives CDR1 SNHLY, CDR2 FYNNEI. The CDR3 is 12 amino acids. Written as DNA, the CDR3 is TGTGCCAGCAGTGAAACCAGGCCCGGCTACACCTTC. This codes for CASSETRPGYTF.

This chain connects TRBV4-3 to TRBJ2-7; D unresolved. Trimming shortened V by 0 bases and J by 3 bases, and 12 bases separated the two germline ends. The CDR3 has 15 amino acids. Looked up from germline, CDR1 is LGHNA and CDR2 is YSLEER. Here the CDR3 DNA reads TGCGCCAGCAGCCAAGATAGTTCCACAAACTACGAGCAGTACTTC. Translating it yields CASSQDSSTNYEQYF.

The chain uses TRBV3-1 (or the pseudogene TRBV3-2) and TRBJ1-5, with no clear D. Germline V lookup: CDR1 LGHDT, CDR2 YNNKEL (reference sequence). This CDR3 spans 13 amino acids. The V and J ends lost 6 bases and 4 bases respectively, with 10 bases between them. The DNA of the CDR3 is TGTGCCAGCAGTACGGGTTGGAATCAGCCCCAGCATTTT. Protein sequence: CASSTGWNQPQHF.

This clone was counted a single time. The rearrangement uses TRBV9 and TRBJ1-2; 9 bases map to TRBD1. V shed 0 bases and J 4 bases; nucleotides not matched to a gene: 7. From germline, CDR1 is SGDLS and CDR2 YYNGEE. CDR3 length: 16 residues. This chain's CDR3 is CASSVAPTGGSYGYTF. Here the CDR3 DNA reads TGTGCCAGCAGCGTAGCCCCGACAGGGGGATCCTATGGCTACACCTTC. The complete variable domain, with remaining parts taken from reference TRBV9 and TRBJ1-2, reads DSGVTQTPKHLITATGQRVTLRCSPRSGDLSVYWYQQSLDQGLQFLIQYYNGEERAKGNILERFSAQQFPDLHSELNLSSLELGDSALYFCASSVAPTGGSYGYTFGSGTRLTVV.

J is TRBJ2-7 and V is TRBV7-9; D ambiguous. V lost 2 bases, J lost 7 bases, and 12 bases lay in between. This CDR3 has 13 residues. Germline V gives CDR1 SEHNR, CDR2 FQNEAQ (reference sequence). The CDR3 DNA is TGTGCCAGCAGCTTATCCTCCCTTAGGGAGCAGTACTTC. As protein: CASSLSSLREQYF.

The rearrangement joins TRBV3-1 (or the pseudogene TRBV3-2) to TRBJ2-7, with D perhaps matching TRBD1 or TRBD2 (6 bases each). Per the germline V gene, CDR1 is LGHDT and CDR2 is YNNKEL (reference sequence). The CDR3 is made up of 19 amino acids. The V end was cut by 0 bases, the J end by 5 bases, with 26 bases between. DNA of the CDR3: TGTGCCAGCAGCCAAGACTTCTCAAAGCTGATCCCGGGGGCGGACGAGCAGTACTTC. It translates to CASSQDFSKLIPGADEQYF.

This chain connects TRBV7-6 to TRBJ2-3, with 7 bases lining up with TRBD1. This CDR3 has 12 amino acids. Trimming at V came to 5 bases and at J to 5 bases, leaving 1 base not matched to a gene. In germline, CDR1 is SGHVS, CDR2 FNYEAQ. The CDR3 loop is CASSPGGDTQYF. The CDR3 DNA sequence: TGTGCCAGCAGCCCAGGGGGAGATACGCAGTATTTT.

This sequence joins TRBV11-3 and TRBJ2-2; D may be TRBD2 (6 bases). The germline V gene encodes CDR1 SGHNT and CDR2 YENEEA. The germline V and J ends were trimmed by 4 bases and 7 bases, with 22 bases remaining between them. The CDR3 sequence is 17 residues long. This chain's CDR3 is CASSSRGRPTGVGELFF. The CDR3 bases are TGTGCCAGCAGCTCGCGGGGCAGGCCAACGGGGGTCGGGGAGCTGTTTTTT.

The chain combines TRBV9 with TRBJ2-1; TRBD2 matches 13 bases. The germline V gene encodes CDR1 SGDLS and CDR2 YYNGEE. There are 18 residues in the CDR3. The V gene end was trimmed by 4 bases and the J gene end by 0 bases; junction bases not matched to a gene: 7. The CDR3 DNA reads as TGTGCCAGCAGCTTACTAGCGGGGGGGTCGCGCTCCTACAATGAGCAGTTCTTC. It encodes CASSLLAGGSRSYNEQFF.

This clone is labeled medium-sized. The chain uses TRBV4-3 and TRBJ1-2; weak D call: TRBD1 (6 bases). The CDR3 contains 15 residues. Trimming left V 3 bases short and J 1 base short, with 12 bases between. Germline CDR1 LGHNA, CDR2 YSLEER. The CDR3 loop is CASSQGGLDNYGYTF. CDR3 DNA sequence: TGCGCCAGCAGCCAGGGGGGGCTGGATAACTATGGCTACACCTTC.

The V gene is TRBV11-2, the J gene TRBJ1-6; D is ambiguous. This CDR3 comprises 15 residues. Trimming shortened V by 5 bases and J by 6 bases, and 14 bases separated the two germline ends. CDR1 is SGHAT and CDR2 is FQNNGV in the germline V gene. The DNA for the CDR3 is TGTGCCAGCAGCATACTGGTTGGGCTTAATTCACCCCTCCACTTT. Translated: CASSILVGLNSPLHF.

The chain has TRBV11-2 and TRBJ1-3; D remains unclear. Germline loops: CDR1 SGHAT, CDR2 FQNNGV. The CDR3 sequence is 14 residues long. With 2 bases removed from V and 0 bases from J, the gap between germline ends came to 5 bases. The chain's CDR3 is CASSLSYSGNTIYF. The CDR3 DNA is TGTGCCAGCAGCTTAAGCTACTCTGGAAACACCATATATTTT.

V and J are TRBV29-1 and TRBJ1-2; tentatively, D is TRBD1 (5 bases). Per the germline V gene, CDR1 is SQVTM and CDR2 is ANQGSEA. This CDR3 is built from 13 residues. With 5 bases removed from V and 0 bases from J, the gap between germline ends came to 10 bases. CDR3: CSVFPGANYGYTF. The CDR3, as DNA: TGCAGCGTTTTCCCGGGGGCTAACTATGGCTACACCTTC.

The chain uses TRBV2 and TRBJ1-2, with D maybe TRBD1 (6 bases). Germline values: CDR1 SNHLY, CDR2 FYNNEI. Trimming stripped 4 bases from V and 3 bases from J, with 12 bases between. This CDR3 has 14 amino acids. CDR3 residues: CASSVSSGDYGYTF. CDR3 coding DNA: TGTGCCAGCAGTGTCAGTTCAGGGGACTATGGCTACACCTTC.

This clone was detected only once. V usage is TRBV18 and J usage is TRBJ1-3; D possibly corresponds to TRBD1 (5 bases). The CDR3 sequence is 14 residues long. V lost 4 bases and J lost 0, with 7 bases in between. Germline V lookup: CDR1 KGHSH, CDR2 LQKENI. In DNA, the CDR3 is TGTGCCAGCTCACAGGGGATCTCTGGAAACACCATATATTTT. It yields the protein CASSQGISGNTIYF.

CDR3 loop: CAILRQALVVGGNGYTF. CDR3 nucleotide sequence: TGTGCCATTCTTAGACAGGCCCTCGTGGTTGGTGGAAATGGCTACACCTTC. The rearrangement joins TRBV10-3 to TRBJ1-2, with D tentatively TRBD1 (6 bases). The V end was cut by 9 bases, the J end by 6 bases, with 29 bases between. From germline, CDR1 is ENHRY and CDR2 SYGVKD. This CDR3 has 17 residues.

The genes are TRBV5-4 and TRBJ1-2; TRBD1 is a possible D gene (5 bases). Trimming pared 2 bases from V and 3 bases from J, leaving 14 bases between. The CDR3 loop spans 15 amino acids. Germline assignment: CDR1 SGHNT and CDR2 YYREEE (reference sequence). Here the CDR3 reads CASSLVGDPYYGYTF. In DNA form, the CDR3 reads TGTGCCAGCAGCTTAGTGGGGGATCCTTACTATGGCTACACCTTC.

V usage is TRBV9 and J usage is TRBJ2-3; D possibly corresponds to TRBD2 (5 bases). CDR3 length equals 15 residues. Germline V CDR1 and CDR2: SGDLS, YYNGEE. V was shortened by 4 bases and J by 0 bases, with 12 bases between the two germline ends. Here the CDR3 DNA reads TGTGCCAGCAGCACCAGACTACTAAGCACAGATACGCAGTATTTT. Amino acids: CASSTRLLSTDTQYF.

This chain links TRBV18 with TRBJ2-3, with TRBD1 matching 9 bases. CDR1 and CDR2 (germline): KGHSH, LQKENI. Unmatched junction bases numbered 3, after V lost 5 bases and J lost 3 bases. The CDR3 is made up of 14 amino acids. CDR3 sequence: CASSTGQGTDTQYF. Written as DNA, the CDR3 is TGTGCCAGCTCAACAGGACAGGGGACAGATACGCAGTATTTT.

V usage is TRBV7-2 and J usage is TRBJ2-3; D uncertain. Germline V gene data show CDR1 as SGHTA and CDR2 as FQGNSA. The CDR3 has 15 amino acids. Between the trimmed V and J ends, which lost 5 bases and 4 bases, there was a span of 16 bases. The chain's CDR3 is CASSLSLQRADTQYF. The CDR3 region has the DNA TGTGCCAGCAGCCTAAGCCTCCAAAGGGCAGATACGCAGTATTTT.

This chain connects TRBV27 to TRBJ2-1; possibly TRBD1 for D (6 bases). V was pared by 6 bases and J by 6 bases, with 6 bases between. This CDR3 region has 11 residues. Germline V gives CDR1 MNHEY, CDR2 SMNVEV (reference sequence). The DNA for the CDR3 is TGTGCCAGCAGACAGGGCAATGAGCAGTTCTTC. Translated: CASRQGNEQFF.

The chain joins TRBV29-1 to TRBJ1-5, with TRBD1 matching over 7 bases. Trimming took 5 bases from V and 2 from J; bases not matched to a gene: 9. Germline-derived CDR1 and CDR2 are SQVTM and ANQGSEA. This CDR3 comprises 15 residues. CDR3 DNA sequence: TGCAGCGTTTCCTACGCAGGGGGAGGCAATCAGCCCCAGCATTTT. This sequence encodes CSVSYAGGGNQPQHF.

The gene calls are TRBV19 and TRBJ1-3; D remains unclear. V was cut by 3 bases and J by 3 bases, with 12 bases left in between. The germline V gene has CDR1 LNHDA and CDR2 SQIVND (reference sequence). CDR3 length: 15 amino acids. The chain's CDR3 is CASSIFASGGNTIYF. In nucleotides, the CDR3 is TGTGCCAGTAGTATTTTCGCTTCGGGTGGAAACACCATATATTTT.

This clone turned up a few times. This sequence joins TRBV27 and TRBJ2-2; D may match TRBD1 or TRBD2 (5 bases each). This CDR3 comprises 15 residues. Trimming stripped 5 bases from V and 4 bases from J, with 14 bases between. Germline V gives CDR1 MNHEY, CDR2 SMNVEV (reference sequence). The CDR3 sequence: CASSQRWGTTGELFF. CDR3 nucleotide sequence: TGTGCCAGCAGTCAGAGGTGGGGGACCACCGGGGAGCTGTTTTTT.